The clone carrying this T cell receptor (beta chain) was seen more than once but under ten times. Its specificity is unknown. The CDR3 spans 17 residues. Germline V gives CDR1 KGHSH, CDR2 LQKENI. The V gene end was trimmed by 2 bases and the J gene end by 3 bases; junction bases not matched to a gene: 11. This record comes from a study of T cell clonotyping in hematopoietic cell transplantation. Libraries were prepared by immunoSEQ multiplex PCR; TCRdb keeps only in-frame clonotypes and omits some of them. The top ten hold about half of the sample, which has about 880 clones, roughly 61% seen once. Study-level points and caveats: After transplant, recipient diversity fell while pathologically expanded clonotypes grew through day 180. Without cell sorting, CD4 versus CD8 contributions remain unresolved. Few recipient clonotypes overlapped donors; over 95% were de novo at given depth.

This specimen consisted of peripheral blood mononuclear cells, obtained 30 days after allogeneic stem cell transplant. This TCR was recovered from a male patient between 55 and 70 years old who had an allogeneic stem cell transplant, so the T cells may come from the graft donor. Some clones in this sample may be carry-over from other donors' samples. The chain is built from TRBV18 and TRBJ1-2, with 8 bases that match TRBD1. Here the CDR3 DNA reads TGTGCCAGCTCACCAGGGACAGGCCCCTCGGTTTACTATGGCTACACCTTC. It encodes CASSPGTGPSVYYGYTF.